The clone carrying this TCR beta chain has more than one count but fewer than ten. This sample is drawn from a study of T-cell reconstitution after alpha-beta-depleted transplantation in children. For TCRbeta, the library was prepared with unique molecular identifiers. TCRdb processed the PCR reads anew with MiXCR; each CDR3 protein has one entry. This sample has approximately 490,000 distinct CDR3 sequences, with around 13% found just once. From germline, CDR1 is SNHLY and CDR2 FYNNEI. This CDR3 spans 15 amino acids. The V and J ends lost 3 bases and 7 bases respectively, with 15 bases between them. The chain employs TRBV2 and TRBJ1-4; D call uncertain. The sample was PBMCs from the stem cell graft donor, taken from the stem cell graft. The receptor was derived from a human donor who donated a stem cell graft to a child with combined immunodeficiency. The CDR3 DNA reads as TGTGCCAGCAGTGAGTCGGGCGGTGGTGCTGAAAAACTGTTTTTT. Translated, it gives CASSESGGGAEKLFF. The entire variable domain, with the rest obtained from reference TRBV2 and TRBJ1-4, is as follows: EPEVTQTPSHQVTQMGQEVILRCVPISNHLYFYWYRQILGQKVEFLVSFYNNEISEKSEIFDDQFSVERPDGSNFTLKIRSTKLEDSAMYFCASSESGGGAEKLFFGSGTQLSVL.